This T cell receptor (beta chain) is drawn from a study of blood T cell repertoires in COVID-19. About the research overall: The United States, Italy and Spain were the sources of the acute and convalescent COVID-19 samples. In each case, the material was cDNA or gDNA derived from T cells, B-cell-depleted T cells, or PBMCs.

Per the authors' pipeline: Scientists estimated how many nucleated cells there were by amplifying reference gene primers. The protocol was immunoSEQ multiplex PCR, while the TCRdb copy is restricted to in-frame clones and leaves out a portion. V, J and clone size reflect that table, while D and trimming were determined from the DNA. The table shows roughly 200,000 clones, with 85% to 90% occurring only once. Looked up from germline, CDR1 is LGHNT and CDR2 is FRNRAP. V was cut by 2 bases and J by 1 base, with 8 bases left in between. There are 14 residues in the CDR3. The source is a man older than 75 with acute or convalescent COVID-19. The chain uses TRBV12-5 and TRBJ1-1, with D possibly matching TRBD1 (5 bases). Material for sequencing was peripheral blood. The CDR3 region has the DNA TGTGCTAGTGGTTTGTCGACAGAGAACACTGAAGCTTTCTTT. This gives the protein CASGLSTENTEAFF.